The next 20 T cell receptor beta chains were all read from a single sample in a study of cytomegalovirus exposure and HLA in healthy donors. The PCR was carried out with 60 Vbeta primers and 13 Jbeta primers. The method was immunoSEQ multiplex PCR; TCRdb's version includes in-frame clones alone and lacks a portion of them. The repertoire consists of about 160,000 clones, with around 81% occurring once and the leading ten covering roughly an eighth. The sequencing sample was made of PBMCs. The receptors were gathered from a woman aged 50 to 60 in good health and CMV-seronegative.

Of note for this clone: This sample includes further DNA sequences coding for the same CDR3. The chain joins TRBV5-1 to TRBJ1-5; perhaps TRBD1 as D (6 bases). CDR3 length: 15 residues. Trimming took 1 base from V and 0 from J, leaving 8 bases between them. Germline CDR1 SGHRS, CDR2 YFSETQ. DNA for the CDR3: TGCGCCAGCAGCTTGACAGGGAATAGCAATCAGCCCCAGCATTTT. It is translated as CASSLTGNSNQPQHF.

CDR3: CASSSNTGYNYGYTF. In nucleotides, the CDR3 is TGTGCCAGCAGCTCCAATACAGGTTATAACTATGGCTACACCTTC. The chain recombines TRBV7-2 with TRBJ1-2; TRBD1 might be the D (5 bases). CDR1 and CDR2 from the germline V gene are SGHTA and FQGNSA. V was pared by 4 bases and J by 1 base, with 13 bases between. This CDR3 has 15 residues.

This clone has only a few counts. The V and J genes are TRBV28 and TRBJ1-3; 7 positions agree with TRBD1. The ends lost 3 bases at V and 4 bases at J; junction bases unmatched: 9. This CDR3 comprises 16 residues. The germline V gene has CDR1 MDHEN and CDR2 SYDVKM. The CDR3 protein is CASSFAPGTDGNTIYF. The CDR3 bases are TGTGCCAGCAGTTTTGCCCCCGGGACAGACGGAAACACCATATATTTT.

The chain is built from TRBV9 and TRBJ2-7, with 11 bases aligning to TRBD1. The CDR3 sequence is 13 residues long. V lost 3 bases to trimming and J lost 6 bases; unmatched junction nucleotides: 2. Per germline, CDR1 SGDLS and CDR2 YYNGEE. Here the CDR3 reads CASSGGQGGEQYF. DNA of the CDR3: TGTGCCAGCAGCGGGGGACAGGGGGGCGAGCAGTACTTC.

The rearrangement uses TRBV9 and TRBJ1-2; 11 bases align to TRBD1. CDR3 size: 15 residues. J lost 7 bases, V lost 2 bases, and 7 bases had no gene match. Germline loops: CDR1 SGDLS, CDR2 YYNGEE. This CDR3 reads CASSVSGTGGSGYTF. In DNA, the CDR3 is TGTGCCAGCAGCGTTTCCGGGACAGGGGGGTCTGGCTACACCTTC.

This chain connects TRBV7-2 to TRBJ1-5; possible D gene TRBD1, 5 bases. Looked up from germline, CDR1 is SGHTA and CDR2 is FQGNSA. The CDR3 is 12 amino acids. V lost 6 bases to trimming and J lost 5 bases, with 8 bases between them. This CDR3 reads CASRGGDQPQHF. The CDR3 DNA sequence: TGTGCCAGCAGGGGAGGGGATCAGCCCCAGCATTTT.

This chain links TRBV5-1 with TRBJ2-7; the match to TRBD1 covers 10 bases. Germline-derived CDR1 and CDR2 are SGHRS and YFSETQ. The CDR3 is made up of 17 amino acids. The V and J ends lost 5 bases and 5 bases, in that order; junction bases with no gene match: 16. This CDR3 reads CASRTGTGEGLSHEQYF. The CDR3, as DNA: TGCGCCAGCAGGACCGGGACAGGGGAAGGTCTAAGCCACGAGCAGTACTTC.

The chain recombines TRBV27 with TRBJ1-2; D is undetermined. Germline loops: CDR1 MNHEY, CDR2 SMNVEV (reference sequence). V was pared by 3 bases and J by 0 bases, with 11 bases between. This CDR3 has 15 amino acids. The CDR3 spells CASSFSSTANYGYTF. In nucleotides, the CDR3 is TGTGCCAGCAGTTTTTCGAGTACAGCTAACTATGGCTACACCTTC.

This clone was detected only a few times. DNA for the CDR3: TGTGCCAGCAGCGCCCGGACAGAAGCTTTCTTT. This sequence encodes CASSARTEAFF. The chain employs TRBV7-2 and TRBJ1-1; D is perhaps TRBD1 (5 bases). Per germline, CDR1 SGHTA and CDR2 FQGNSA. Deletions cut 5 bases from V and 8 bases from J, with 9 bases between. The CDR3 covers 11 residues.

V is TRBV2 and J is TRBJ2-5, with D unclear. V lost 4 bases and J lost 2, with 11 bases in between. Germline V lookup: CDR1 SNHLY, CDR2 FYNNEI. The CDR3 covers 14 residues. The CDR3 nucleotides read TGTGCCAGCAGTGGTGATGGCGGACAAGAGACCCAGTACTTC. It codes for CASSGDGGQETQYF. The full variable domain, completed using reference TRBV2 and TRBJ2-5, is EPEVTQTPSHQVTQMGQEVILRCVPISNHLYFYWYRQILGQKVEFLVSFYNNEISEKSEIFDDQFSVERPDGSNFTLKIRSTKLEDSAMYFCASSGDGGQETQYFGPGTRLLVL.

V and J are TRBV19 and TRBJ2-5; TRBD2 matches at 7 bases. Germline values: CDR1 LNHDA, CDR2 SQIVND (reference sequence). The trim removed 4 bases at V and 5 bases at J, leaving 19 bases unmatched. This CDR3 is built from 18 residues. The CDR3 is CASSRGGASARTWETQYF. CDR3 DNA: TGTGCCAGTAGTAGGGGAGGGGCTAGCGCACGTACCTGGGAGACCCAGTACTTC.

As regards this clone: One end of the junction fails to match germline, which may point to a read error. This chain connects TRBV7-9 to TRBJ2-3; 12 nucleotides align to TRBD2. Germline loops: CDR1 SEHNR, CDR2 FQNEAQ (reference sequence). The CDR3 consists of 16 residues. As DNA, the CDR3 is TGTTCCAGCAGCTTAGGTCTAGCGGGAGGGTCAGATACGCAGTATTTT. The encoded protein is CSSSLGLAGGSDTQYF.

This chain's CDR3 is CASSTDISVGGEQYF. DNA of the CDR3: TGTGCCAGTAGTACGGACATAAGCGTGGGAGGCGAGCAGTACTTC. This chain joins TRBV19 and TRBJ2-7, with D tentatively TRBD2 (6 bases). The CDR3 spans 15 residues. CDR1 and CDR2 from the germline V gene are LNHDA and SQIVND (reference sequence). The V gene lost 4 bases and the J gene lost 6 bases, with 19 bases spanning the gap.

This chain links TRBV9 with TRBJ1-2; a possible D gene is TRBD1 (6 bases). The ends were cut back, 0 bases at V and 4 bases at J, with 13 bases in the middle. The CDR3 runs to 15 residues. Germline V gene data show CDR1 as SGDLS and CDR2 as YYNGEE. In nucleotides, the CDR3 is TGTGCCAGCAGCGTAGCCACCGGGACAACCTATGGCTACACCTTC. Its protein product is CASSVATGTTYGYTF.

As to this clone: Other DNA sequences within the sample encode an identical CDR3. The chain has TRBV7-9 and TRBJ2-2; tentatively, D is TRBD1 (5 bases). V shed 1 base and J shed 1 base, with 7 bases lying between them. CDR3 length: 15 amino acids. Germline-derived CDR1 and CDR2 are SEHNR and FQNEAQ (reference sequence). This chain's CDR3 is CASSLGTGNTGELFF. The DNA of the CDR3 is TGTGCCAGCAGCTTAGGAACAGGGAACACCGGGGAGCTGTTTTTT.

The V and J genes are TRBV30 and TRBJ1-1, with 8 bases fitting TRBD1. Germline V CDR1 and CDR2: GTSNPN, SVGIG (reference sequence). CDR3 size: 15 residues. With V trimmed by 2 bases and J by 4 bases, 9 bases remained unmatched. The CDR3 sequence is CAWSLQGAWGTEAFF. The CDR3 DNA follows: TGTGCCTGGAGTCTGCAGGGGGCTTGGGGCACTGAAGCTTTCTTT.

The CDR3 sequence is CSVEEGTGTYEQYF. The CDR3 DNA follows: TGCAGCGTTGAAGAGGGGACAGGGACCTACGAGCAGTACTTC. The rearrangement joins TRBV29-1 to TRBJ2-7, with 9 bases identical to TRBD1. The germline gives CDR1 SQVTM, CDR2 ANQGSEA. The CDR3 sequence is 14 residues long. Germline trimming cut 0 bases from V and 2 bases from J; bases unmatched to any gene: 2.

The J gene is TRBJ2-3, the V gene TRBV10-1; the match to TRBD2 covers 9 bases. Germline V CDR1 and CDR2: WNHNN, SYGVQD (reference sequence). With 5 bases clipped from V and 5 bases from J, the junction kept 2 bases outside the gene matches. The CDR3 covers 13 residues. The CDR3 DNA follows: TGCGCCAGCAGTTTAGCGGGAGAAGATACGCAGTATTTT. Its protein is CASSLAGEDTQYF.

This chain uses TRBV7-2 with TRBJ2-2; no clear D gene. Germline V gene data show CDR1 as SGHTA and CDR2 as FQGNSA. The CDR3 covers 13 residues. Trimming cost V 3 bases and J 5 bases, with 7 bases left between them. In DNA form, the CDR3 reads TGTGCCAGCAGCTTCGATAGAACCGGGGAGCTGTTTTTT. It codes for CASSFDRTGELFF. Drawing the rest from reference TRBV7-2 and TRBJ2-2, the complete variable domain is GAGVSQSPSNKVTEKGKDVELRCDPISGHTALYWYRQSLGQGLEFLIYFQGNSAPDKSGLPSDRFSAERTGGSVSTLTIQRTQQEDSAVYLCASSFDRTGELFFGEGSRLTVL.

V gene TRBV11-2 combines with J gene TRBJ2-7, with 15 bases aligning to TRBD2. Germline lookup yields CDR1 SGHAT and CDR2 FQNNGV. This CDR3 comprises 16 residues. V dropped 5 bases and J dropped 4; count of bases not matched to a gene: 6. CDR3 protein: CASSQRTSGRVYEQYF. For the CDR3, the DNA is TGTGCCAGCAGCCAAAGGACTAGCGGGAGGGTATACGAGCAGTACTTC. The variable domain in full, completed from reference TRBV11-2 and TRBJ2-7, reads EAGVAQSPRYKIIEKRQSVAFWCNPISGHATLYWYQQILGQGPKLLIQFQNNGVVDDSQLPKDRFSAERLKGVDSTLKIQPAKLEDSAVYLCASSQRTSGRVYEQYFGPGTRLTVT.